These 21 T cell receptor beta chains came from one sample sequenced in a study of OX40 agonist ivuxolimab in advanced cancers. The assay was immunoSEQ multiplex PCR, and TCRdb's table has in-frame clones only and misses some. The table has 72,000 or so clones, roughly 80% seen once. The sample in question was CD4+ or CD8+ T cells sorted from blood, obtained in a trial of the OX40 agonist ivuxolimab. The receptors shown here come from an adult with an advanced solid tumor such as melanoma, head and neck, liver or kidney cancer.

The rearrangement links TRBV6-1 to TRBJ2-7, with D possibly matching TRBD1 (5 bases). The CDR3 loop spans 12 amino acids. Trimming removed 2 bases from V and 7 bases from J, with 9 bases in between. Per the germline V gene, CDR1 is MNHNS and CDR2 is SASEGT. In nucleotides, the CDR3 is TGTGCCAGCAGTGAATATAGGGGAGAGCAGTACTTC. Translated: CASSEYRGEQYF.

The chain couples TRBV6-5 to TRBJ1-1, with D uncertain. Germline CDR1 reads MNHEY; CDR2 reads SVGAGI. V lost 10 bases to trimming and J lost 6 bases, with 12 bases between them. This CDR3 region has 11 residues. The chain's CDR3 is CATHSEAEAFF. CDR3 DNA sequence: TGTGCCACCCATTCGGAGGCTGAAGCTTTCTTT.

This chain connects TRBV2 to TRBJ1-2; D call uncertain. The V gene's germline CDR1 is SNHLY and CDR2 FYNNEI. The V and J ends lost 7 bases and 4 bases respectively, with 19 bases between them. CDR3 length: 15 residues. The CDR3 nucleotides are TGTGCCAGCAACCAAGGCGTTGCGGGCCTCTATGGCTACACCTTC. Amino acids: CASNQGVAGLYGYTF.

The chain uses TRBV19 and TRBJ1-3, with D uncertain. Looked up from germline, CDR1 is LNHDA and CDR2 is SQIVND (reference sequence). The CDR3 has 13 amino acids. V lost 5 bases to trimming and J lost 8 bases, with 13 bases between them. DNA for the CDR3: TGTGCCAGTAGTTCTTCTCGTGGGTACACCATATATTTT. Protein sequence: CASSSSRGYTIYF.

The CDR3 spells CASSLGTKGYGYTF. CDR3 DNA: TGTGCCAGCAGCTTGGGAACGAAGGGCTATGGCTACACCTTC. The genes are TRBV5-6 and TRBJ1-2, with D uncertain. CDR1 is SGHDT and CDR2 is YYEEEE in the germline V gene. The CDR3 consists of 14 residues. Trimming removed 0 bases at V and 4 bases at J, with 10 bases between.

This clone appeared a single time. The V and J genes are TRBV15 and TRBJ2-1; 10 bases fit TRBD2. Germline trimming cut 0 bases from V and 9 bases from J; bases unmatched to any gene: 5. This CDR3 has 15 residues. Germline V gene lookup returns CDR1 LNHNV and CDR2 YYDKDF (reference sequence). This CDR3 is CATSRDTSGEAEQFF. Written as DNA, the CDR3 is TGTGCCACCAGCAGAGATACTAGCGGGGAGGCTGAGCAGTTCTTC.

The genes are TRBV6-5 and TRBJ1-1; D gene ambiguous. Between the trimmed V and J ends, which lost 6 bases and 6 bases, there was a span of 14 bases. This CDR3 comprises 13 residues. Germline V gives CDR1 MNHEY, CDR2 SVGAGI. The CDR3 reads CASSSGERAEAFF. CDR3 DNA sequence: TGTGCCAGCAGCTCCGGTGAACGGGCTGAAGCTTTCTTT.

This clone appeared once. The chain is built from TRBV30 and TRBJ1-3, with a weak D call TRBD1 (5 bases). CDR3 length equals 12 residues. Germline V gene data show CDR1 as GTSNPN and CDR2 as SVGIG (reference sequence). The germline V and J ends were trimmed by 3 bases and 4 bases, with 7 bases remaining between them. The CDR3 here is CAWSRGGNTIYF. Written as DNA, the CDR3 is TGTGCCTGGAGCCGGGGCGGAAACACCATATATTTT.

The genes are TRBV7-8 and TRBJ2-5, with D perhaps matching TRBD1 (5 bases). This CDR3 has 14 residues. Germline CDR1 and CDR2: SGHVS and FQNEAQ. The germline V and J ends were trimmed by 2 bases and 2 bases, with 9 bases remaining between them. The CDR3 DNA reads TGTGCCAGCAGCTTATTTCGACAGCAAGAGACCCAGTACTTC. Encoded protein: CASSLFRQQETQYF.

This clone appeared a few times. V and J are TRBV9 and TRBJ1-4; 8 bases align to TRBD1. Germline V gene lookup returns CDR1 SGDLS and CDR2 YYNGEE. Germline trimming cut 0 bases from V and 8 bases from J; bases unmatched to any gene: 6. The CDR3 length is 15 residues. CDR3 in amino acids: CASSVGTGGREKLFF. CDR3 nucleotides: TGTGCCAGCAGCGTAGGAACAGGGGGTCGGGAAAAACTGTTTTTT.

The chain employs TRBV7-9 and TRBJ1-2; D perhaps matches TRBD1 (5 bases). The V gene lost 5 bases and the J gene lost 8 bases, with 15 bases spanning the gap. The V gene's germline CDR1 is SEHNR and CDR2 FQNEAQ (reference sequence). The CDR3 loop spans 13 amino acids. The CDR3 loop reads CASSLTGERGYTF. The CDR3 bases are TGTGCCAGCAGCCTAACGGGGGAGAGAGGCTACACCTTC.

The sample holds one count of this clone. The J gene is TRBJ2-7, the V gene TRBV7-2; D is uncertain. In germline, CDR1 is SGHTA, CDR2 FQGNSA. V was clipped by 0 bases and J by 3 bases, with 9 bases between them. The CDR3 sequence is 14 residues long. In DNA form, the CDR3 reads TGTGCCAGCAGCTTAGCAGGTCTCAACTACGAGCAGTACTTC. Its protein is CASSLAGLNYEQYF.

The chain is built from TRBV10-3 and TRBJ2-3; D perhaps matches TRBD2 (5 bases). V was cut by 3 bases and J by 2 bases, with 9 bases left in between. CDR3 length: 14 amino acids. Germline CDR1 reads ENHRY; CDR2 reads SYGVKD. Written as DNA, the CDR3 is TGTGCCATCAGTGACGGGAAGACCACAGATACGCAGTATTTT. Encoded protein: CAISDGKTTDTQYF.

The chain's CDR3 is CASSPGQGRSYEQYF. DNA for the CDR3: TGCGCCAGCAGCCCCGGCCAGGGTAGGTCCTACGAGCAGTACTTC. The chain has TRBV5-1 and TRBJ2-7; perhaps TRBD1 as D (5 bases). The CDR3 extends over 15 amino acids. Germline lookup yields CDR1 SGHRS and CDR2 YFSETQ. Trimming stripped 4 bases from V and 1 base from J, with 15 bases between.

Details on this clone: This sample includes further DNA sequences coding for the same CDR3. V is TRBV11-2 and J is TRBJ2-5; D is unresolved. V lost 5 bases and J 5 bases, leaving 12 bases between the germline ends. Germline V gene data show CDR1 as SGHAT and CDR2 as FQNNGV. This CDR3 is 13 amino acids long. CDR3 loop: CASSLRRRETQYF. In nucleotides, the CDR3 is TGTGCCAGCAGCCTCCGCCGGCGGGAGACCCAGTACTTC.

The chain recombines TRBV6-1 with TRBJ1-4; D not resolved. Germline lookup yields CDR1 MNHNS and CDR2 SASEGT. Trimming cost V 7 bases and J 8 bases, with 11 bases left between them. The CDR3 consists of 12 residues. CDR3 bases: TGTGCCAGCACGCTAGGCAGAGAAAAACTGTTTTTT. This encodes CASTLGREKLFF.

The rearrangement links TRBV12-5 to TRBJ2-7; TRBD1 matches 9 bases. CDR1 is LGHNT and CDR2 is FRNRAP in the germline V gene. The V segment lost 6 bases and the J segment 6 bases; nucleotides outside the gene matches: 9. The CDR3 sequence is 14 residues long. DNA of the CDR3: TGTGCTAGTGGCCCGGGACAGGGATTTGTCGAGCAGTACTTC. Translated, it gives CASGPGQGFVEQYF. The full variable domain, its missing parts supplied by reference TRBV12-5 and TRBJ2-7, is DARVTQTPRHKVTEMGQEVTMRCQPILGHNTVFWYRQTMMQGLELLAYFRNRAPLDDSGMPKDRFSAEMPDATLATLKIQPSEPRDSAVYFCASGPGQGFVEQYFGPGTRLTVT.

The chain employs TRBV19 and TRBJ1-1; perhaps TRBD1 as D (5 bases). This CDR3 has 14 residues. V lost 5 bases to trimming and J lost 1 base, with 11 bases between them. CDR1 LNHDA and CDR2 SQIVND come from the germline V gene (reference sequence). The CDR3 DNA reads TGTGCCAGTAGTCGGGCAGGGAGGAACACTGAAGCTTTCTTT. It codes for CASSRAGRNTEAFF.

This clone turned up a few times. The V call is TRBV28, the J call TRBJ1-6, with TRBD1 identical over 10 bases. V dropped 5 bases and J dropped 10; count of bases not matched to a gene: 8. The CDR3 is 15 residues long. Germline V gives CDR1 MDHEN, CDR2 SYDVKM. CDR3 sequence: CASSPATGGGSPLHF. The CDR3 DNA reads TGTGCCAGCAGTCCGGCGACAGGGGGCGGCTCACCCCTCCACTTT.

This sequence joins TRBV18 and TRBJ1-1; D gene uncertain. The CDR3 length is 14 residues. Germline V gene lookup returns CDR1 KGHSH and CDR2 LQKENI. V was cut by 8 bases and J by 0 bases, with 13 bases left in between. The CDR3 spells CASQPPVLNTEAFF. The CDR3 DNA is TGTGCCAGCCAGCCGCCGGTTTTGAACACTGAAGCTTTCTTT.

CDR3 residues: CASSLRGQQETQYF. CDR3 nucleotide sequence: TGCGCCAGCAGCTTGAGGGGACAACAAGAGACCCAGTACTTC. The chain links TRBV5-1 to TRBJ2-5, with D perhaps TRBD1 (6 bases). Germline loops: CDR1 SGHRS, CDR2 YFSETQ. V lost 1 base, J lost 2 bases, and 9 bases lay in between. This CDR3 region has 14 residues.